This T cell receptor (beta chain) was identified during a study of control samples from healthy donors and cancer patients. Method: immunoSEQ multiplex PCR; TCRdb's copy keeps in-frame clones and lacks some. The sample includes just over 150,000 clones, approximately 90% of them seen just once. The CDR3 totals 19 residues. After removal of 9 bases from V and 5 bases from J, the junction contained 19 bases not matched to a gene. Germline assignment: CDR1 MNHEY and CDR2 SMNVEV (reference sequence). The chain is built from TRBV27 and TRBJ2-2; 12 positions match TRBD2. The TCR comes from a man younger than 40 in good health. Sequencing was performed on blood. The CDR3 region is CASRPKRTSGAPRTGELFF. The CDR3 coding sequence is TGTGCCAGTAGACCTAAAAGGACTAGCGGGGCCCCAAGGACCGGGGAGCTGTTTTTT.